This T cell receptor beta chain was sequenced during a study of post-analysis software for immune sequencing data. For the study at large: Included among the disease courses, which were recorded for the cohort, were relapsing-remitting, secondary progressive and progressive-relapsing multiple sclerosis.

Regarding the study as a whole: By F measure, samples from a shared preparation batch strongly co-clustered. Controls showed lower frequencies than patients for a few TRBV segments, and TRBV5-6, TRBV5-1 and TRBV20-1 were among these.

The CDR3 consists of 15 residues. This clonotype appeared a few times. As yet, its antigen is unknown. Carried by the TCR beta cDNA libraries were unique molecular identifiers. TCRdb called the PCR reads again in MiXCR, with one record for every CDR3 protein. In the table there are 450,000 or so distinct CDR3 sequences, around 40% of which are singletons. The clonotype originates from a girl between 10 and 17 years old with multiple sclerosis. Material for sequencing was blood. The chain carries TRBV12-3 or TRBV12-4 and TRBJ2-5; 11 bases map to TRBD2. The J call may be wrong; the DNA end is better matched by TRBJ2-7. The CDR3 loop is CASSLGLAENYEQYF. The DNA for the CDR3 is TGTGCCAGCAGCTTGGGACTAGCGGAAAACTACGAGCAGTACTTC.